This T cell receptor (beta chain) originates from a study of blood T cell repertoires in COVID-19. The method was immunoSEQ multiplex PCR; TCRdb's version includes in-frame clones alone and lacks a portion of them. This sample has 100,000 or so clones; 88% occur once, and the top ten carry 5%. With 1 base clipped from V and 6 bases from J, the junction kept 7 bases outside the gene matches. The CDR3 contains 16 residues. Germline V gene data show CDR1 as SGHVS and CDR2 as FQNEAQ. This TCR came from a human donor in a cohort sampled during active COVID-19. The J gene is TRBJ2-3, the V gene TRBV7-8; 10 positions agree with TRBD2. What was sequenced was peripheral blood. This chain's CDR3 is CASSLVSGRTSDTQYF. The DNA of the CDR3 is TGTGCCAGCAGCTTAGTTAGCGGGAGGACGTCCGATACGCAGTATTTT.